Below are 18 T cell receptor beta chains sequenced from a single sample in a study of blood T cells in healthy people across ages. Next came a second PCR, run for about 7 to 12 cycles, which used a sample-barcoded 5' primer along with a J-beta primer mix. One entry per CDR3 protein results from TCRdb running MiXCR on the 5' RACE reads. The sample lists around 850,000 distinct CDR3 sequences; under 40% were seen once. The sample taken for sequencing was blood. These receptors were collected from a man between 18 and 29 years old in good health.

CDR3 sequence (DNA): TGCAGTCAGACTGGGACCGGTTACAATGAGCAGTTCTTC. It codes for CSQTGTGYNEQFF. This rearrangement joins TRBV20-1 to TRBJ2-1; D tentatively fits TRBD1 or TRBD2 (5 bases each). There are 13 residues in the CDR3. Deletions cut 8 bases from V and 4 bases from J, with 15 bases between. Germline CDR1 is DFQATT and CDR2 is SNEGSKA (reference sequence).

The gene calls are TRBV29-1 and TRBJ2-1, with D perhaps TRBD1 (6 bases). The better agreement between TRBJ2-7 and the DNA end casts doubt on the J call. Germline assignment: CDR1 SQVTM and CDR2 ANQGSEA. This CDR3 region has 14 residues. CDR3 region: CSVEDRASYNEQYF. CDR3 coding DNA: TGCAGCGTAGAGGACAGAGCCTCCTACAATGAGCAGTACTTC.

The chain joins TRBV20-1 to TRBJ2-7, with D tentatively TRBD1 (5 bases). This CDR3 has 12 residues. The V gene lost 0 bases and the J gene lost 4 bases, with 7 bases spanning the gap. Germline CDR1 and CDR2: DFQATT and SNEGSKA (reference sequence). The CDR3 region is CSARDRQYEQYF. CDR3 in DNA: TGCAGTGCTAGAGATCGACAGTACGAGCAGTACTTC.

This clonotype was counted between two and nine times. This rearrangement joins TRBV20-1 to TRBJ1-2; maybe TRBD1 (5 bases). CDR1 is DFQATT, CDR2 SNEGSKA, per germline (reference sequence). CDR3 length equals 12 residues. V was clipped by 5 bases and J by 5 bases, with 12 bases between them. The CDR3 loop is CSAEGEGYGYTF. The DNA of the CDR3 is TGCAGTGCTGAGGGTGAGGGGTATGGCTACACCTTC.

V is TRBV9 and J is TRBJ2-7; 10 bases match TRBD1. V trimming: 3 bases; J trimming: 3 bases; junction bases outside the gene matches: 3. Germline V gene data show CDR1 as SGDLS and CDR2 as YYNGEE. The CDR3 covers 14 residues. This chain's CDR3 is CASSARDRGYEQYF. CDR3 DNA sequence: TGTGCCAGCAGCGCCCGGGACAGGGGCTACGAGCAGTACTTC. Supplemented by reference TRBV9 and TRBJ2-7, the full variable domain reads DSGVTQTPKHLITATGQRVTLRCSPRSGDLSVYWYQQSLDQGLQFLIQYYNGEERAKGNILERFSAQQFPDLHSELNLSSLELGDSALYFCASSARDRGYEQYFGPGTRLTVT.

This clonotype was seen repeatedly, ten times or more. The chain couples TRBV7-2 to TRBJ2-4, with D maybe TRBD1 (7 bases). The V gene's germline CDR1 is SGHTA and CDR2 FQGNSA. This CDR3 is 15 amino acids long. The V gene lost 4 bases and the J gene lost 7 bases, with 17 bases spanning the gap. The CDR3 DNA reads TGTGCCAGCAGCTCCCAACACAGGGGAGGCAACATTCAGTACTTC. Its protein product is CASSSQHRGGNIQYF.

This clonotype was counted once. The chain combines TRBV12-3 or TRBV12-4 with TRBJ2-1; 15 bases are a match to TRBD2. Trimming took 7 bases from V and 13 from J; bases not matched to a gene: 32. The CDR3 sequence is 22 residues long. In DNA, the CDR3 is TGTGCCAGCACTTATCGGGGACTAGCGGGGGGAGCCCAACAGTCATCGGGAGAGACCCAGTTCTTC. Its translation is CASTYRGLAGGAQQSSGETQFF.

This clonotype was recorded a few times. V is TRBV6-5 and J is TRBJ1-4, with a weak D call TRBD1 (5 bases). V gave up 6 bases and J gave up 7 bases, with 15 bases separating them. The CDR3 length is 14 residues. Germline V lookup: CDR1 MNHEY, CDR2 SVGAGI. The CDR3 DNA is TGTGCCAGCAGCCGACGACCGGGGGGTGAAAAACTGTTTTTT. Its protein is CASSRRPGGEKLFF.

The chain is built from TRBV7-2 and TRBJ1-5; D is unclear. V was pared by 1 base and J by 7 bases, with 11 bases between. The CDR3 has 14 amino acids. Per the germline V gene, CDR1 is SGHTA and CDR2 is FQGNSA. The CDR3 protein is CASSLEAVAQPQHF. Here the CDR3 DNA reads TGTGCCAGCAGCTTAGAAGCAGTGGCCCAGCCCCAGCATTTT. Filled out from reference TRBV7-2 and TRBJ1-5, the complete variable domain reads GAGVSQSPSNKVTEKGKDVELRCDPISGHTALYWYRQSLGQGLEFLIYFQGNSAPDKSGLPSDRFSAERTGGSVSTLTIQRTQQEDSAVYLCASSLEAVAQPQHFGDGTRLSIL.

This clonotype is a singleton in its sample. The chain couples TRBV6-6 to TRBJ2-3, with 10 positions matching TRBD1. J lost 8 bases, V lost 0 bases, and 5 bases had no gene match. This CDR3 spans 15 amino acids. Germline V lookup: CDR1 MNHNY, CDR2 SVGAGI (reference sequence). CDR3 DNA: TGTGCCAGCAGTTACTCGACAGGGGGCCGGAGTACGCAGTATTTT. This translates into CASSYSTGGRSTQYF.

The chain uses TRBV28 and TRBJ1-2; 7 nucleotides align to TRBD1. This CDR3 region has 15 residues. Germline values: CDR1 MDHEN, CDR2 SYDVKM. Trimming removed 5 bases from V and 2 bases from J; junction bases left unmatched: 8. In DNA form, the CDR3 reads TGTGCCAGCAGTAACCCGGACAGGCCCAACTATGGCTACACCTTC. Its translation is CASSNPDRPNYGYTF.

The CDR3: CASSLGGDSYNEQFF. DNA for the CDR3: TGCGCCAGCAGCTTGGGGGGGGACTCCTACAATGAGCAGTTCTTC. V is TRBV5-1 and J is TRBJ2-1; a weak D match, TRBD2 (6 bases). Germline V lookup: CDR1 SGHRS, CDR2 YFSETQ. The CDR3 has 15 residues. V was shortened by 0 bases and J by 0 bases, with 7 bases between the two germline ends.

This clonotype came up a few times. This rearrangement joins TRBV28 to TRBJ1-4, with TRBD1 matching over 7 bases. CDR1 is MDHEN, CDR2 SYDVKM, per germline. The CDR3 is made up of 17 amino acids. J gave up 1 base and V 3 bases, and 8 bases lay outside the gene matches. As DNA, the CDR3 is TGTGCCAGCAGTTTTTGGGGGGCAGGGGGAACTAATGAAAAACTGTTTTTT. This sequence encodes CASSFWGAGGTNEKLFF. Complete variable domain (other parts from reference TRBV28 and TRBJ1-4): DVKVTQSSRYLVKRTGEKVFLECVQDMDHENMFWYRQDPGLGLRLIYFSYDVKMKEKGDIPEGYSVSREKKERFSLILESASTNQTSMYLCASSFWGAGGTNEKLFFGSGTQLSVL.

This chain uses TRBV4-2 with TRBJ2-5; D is ambiguous. Trimming cost V 0 bases and J 0 bases, with 8 bases left between them. Germline loops: CDR1 LGHNA, CDR2 YNFKEQ. The CDR3 length is 15 residues. CDR3 DNA sequence: TGTGCCAGCAGCCAAGATACGCGGTACCAAGAGACCCAGTACTTC. This sequence encodes CASSQDTRYQETQYF.

This clonotype has at least ten counts. CDR3 nucleotide sequence: TGTGCCAGCAGCTTAAATCCCAGCACAGATACGCAGTATTTT. This codes for CASSLNPSTDTQYF. The chain couples TRBV7-2 to TRBJ2-3; D gene uncertain. The germline V gene encodes CDR1 SGHTA and CDR2 FQGNSA. This CDR3 is built from 14 residues. V was shortened by 2 bases and J by 0 bases, with 6 bases between the two germline ends.

This clonotype was seen a few times. The chain recombines TRBV4-3 with TRBJ1-6; TRBD1 might be the D (6 bases). This CDR3 is 15 amino acids long. Trimming shortened V by 4 bases and J by 7 bases, and 14 bases separated the two germline ends. Germline V lookup: CDR1 LGHNA, CDR2 YSLEER. The CDR3 spells CASSLGTIPNSPLHF. CDR3 nucleotides: TGCGCCAGCAGCCTCGGGACAATTCCCAATTCACCCCTCCACTTT.

The rearrangement uses TRBV7-9 and TRBJ2-1; D may correspond to TRBD1 or TRBD2 (5 bases each). V dropped 5 bases and J dropped 6 bases, with 14 bases sitting between them. This CDR3 is 14 amino acids long. CDR1 is SEHNR and CDR2 is FQNEAQ in the germline V gene (reference sequence). The CDR3 DNA reads TGTGCCAGCAGCCGGGACCCTTCGTCCAATGAGCAGTTCTTC. Its translation: CASSRDPSSNEQFF.

This clonotype was observed a few times. The chain recombines TRBV7-3 with TRBJ1-5; TRBD1 is a possible D gene (6 bases). V shed 0 bases and J shed 12 bases, with 12 bases lying between them. CDR3 length: 13 residues. Germline loops: CDR1 SGHTA, CDR2 FQGTGA. CDR3 nucleotides: TGTGCCAGCAGCTTAACCAATACAGGGCACCAGCATTTT. Its protein is CASSLTNTGHQHF.